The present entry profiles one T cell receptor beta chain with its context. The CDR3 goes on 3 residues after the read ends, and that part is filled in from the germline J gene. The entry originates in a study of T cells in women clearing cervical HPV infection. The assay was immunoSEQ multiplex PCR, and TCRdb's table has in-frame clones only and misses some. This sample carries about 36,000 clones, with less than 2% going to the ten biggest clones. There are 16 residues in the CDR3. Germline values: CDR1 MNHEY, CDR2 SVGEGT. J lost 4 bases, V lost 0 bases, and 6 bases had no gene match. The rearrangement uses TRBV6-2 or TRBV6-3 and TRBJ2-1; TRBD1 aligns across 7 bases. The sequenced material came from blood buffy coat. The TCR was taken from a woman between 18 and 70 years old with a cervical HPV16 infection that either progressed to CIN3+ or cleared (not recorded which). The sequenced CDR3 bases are TGTGCCAGCAGTTACTCGCGAAAGGGGGCTTACAATGAG. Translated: CASSYSRKGAYNE. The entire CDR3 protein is CASSYSRKGAYNEQFF.